This T cell receptor beta chain emerged from a study of post-analysis software for immune sequencing data. Study-wide context: Relapsing-remitting, secondary progressive and progressive-relapsing forms of multiple sclerosis all featured among disease courses. Broader study findings: Normalized Chao1 diversity was significantly reduced in patients versus controls. Samples sharing a preparation batch grouped tightly together when assessed by F measure. About five TRBV segments were more frequent in patients than controls; TRBV5-6, TRBV5-1 and TRBV20-1 belonged to this group.

From germline, CDR1 is DFQATT and CDR2 SNEGSKA (reference sequence). Losses at the gene ends were 6 bases for V and 3 bases for J; bases not matched to a gene: 14. The CDR3 sequence is 15 residues long. Turning to this clonotype: Its antigen is as yet unknown.

Carried by the TCR beta cDNA libraries were unique molecular identifiers. TCRdb reprocessed the PCR reads via MiXCR and lists one record per CDR3 protein. The repertoire includes a few hundred thousand distinct CDR3 sequences, approximately 31% of them detected once, and approximately 6% sits in the top ten. The chain carries TRBV20-1 and TRBJ2-7; TRBD1 matches at 7 bases. Sequenced sample: blood. This sequence was found in a girl aged 2-17 years with multiple sclerosis. CDR3 loop: CSALKAGTADYEQYF. The CDR3 bases are TGCAGTGCACTTAAGGCCGGGACAGCCGACTACGAGCAGTACTTC.